This T cell receptor beta chain was observed in a study of CD8 T cells in Susac syndrome. Random hexamers were used to reverse transcribe the RNA input (about 0.5 to 1 ug). With immunoSEQ multiplex PCR, TCR beta CDR3 was amplified across 54 Vbeta and 13 Jbeta. TCRdb re-called the immunoSEQ multiplex PCR reads with MiXCR, one entry per CDR3 protein. The repertoire has approximately 120,000 distinct CDR3 sequences, around 96% of them found once; the top ten carry over 0.07%. Per the germline V gene, CDR1 is SNHLY and CDR2 is FYNNEI. The CDR3 is 16 residues long. The V end was cut by 2 bases, the J end by 1 base, with 12 bases between.

The source material was CD4+ T cells from PBMCs. The chain joins TRBV2 to TRBJ1-5; D not resolved. This TCR was recovered from a human donor in good health. In nucleotides, the CDR3 is TGTGCCAGCAGTGAATATCCCAGGACCAGCAATCAGCCCCAGCATTTT. Translating gives CASSEYPRTSNQPQHF.